This is a list of T cell receptor beta chains from one sample in a study of identical twins. MiXCR, applied by TCRdb to the 5' RACE reads, yields one record per CDR3 protein. The data show around 1.7 million distinct CDR3 sequences, around 29% seen once. Sequencing used cord blood. These receptor sequences come from a newborn girl in good health. Both conserved end residues are part of each CDR3. The D gene is left open where the match is weak. Not all rows give a size; the values are once, few, many and, for expanded clones, a class.

d_gene,j_gene,abundance,v_gene,CDR3nt,CDR3aa
-,TRBJ1-2,-,TRBV6-1,TGTGCCAGCAGTGAAGCTTCTAGGGTTCCTTTTAACAATGGCTACACCTTC,CASSEASRVPFNNGYTF
TRBD1,TRBJ1-2,few,TRBV27,TGTGCCAGCAGTATCCGACAGGGCAACTATGGCTACACCTTC,CASSIRQGNYGYTF
TRBD2,TRBJ2-5,few,TRBV11-1,TGTGCCAGCAGGGGGGGGTCCAGCGGGAGACTCCAAGAGACCCAGTACTTC,CASRGGSSGRLQETQYF
-,TRBJ2-7,-,TRBV20-1,TGCAGTGTACTGGGAGTGAATGAGCAGTACTTC,CSVLGVNEQYF
TRBD2,TRBJ2-3,few,TRBV5-1,TGCGCCAGCAGCTCGGGACTAGCGGGGGAAAGTAGCACAGATACGCAGTATTTT,CASSSGLAGESSTDTQYF
TRBD1,TRBJ1-1,-,TRBV4-2,TGTGCCAGCAGCCCCCGGACAGGGCAGGCGAACACTGAAGCTTTCTTT,CASSPRTGQANTEAFF
-,TRBJ2-7,many,TRBV7-9,TGTGCCAGCAGCTCCTACGGGCTAGCGACCTACGAGCAGTACTTC,CASSSYGLATYEQYF
TRBD2,TRBJ2-7,-,TRBV5-6,TGTGCCAGCAGCTTTGGGACTAGCATTTCGGGGCAGTACTTC,CASSFGTSISGQYF
-,TRBJ1-1,-,TRBV28,TGTGCCAGCAGCCCCGTTGGGGGGAACACTGAAGCTTTCTTT,CASSPVGGNTEAFF
-,TRBJ1-2,-,TRBV27,TGTGCCAGCAGTCCCTTCGCCGGGACTAACTATGGCTACACCTTC,CASSPFAGTNYGYTF
-,TRBJ1-2,-,TRBV2,TGTGCCAGCAGTGAAGCACAAGGGGTGAGAGGCTACACCTTC,CASSEAQGVRGYTF
-,TRBJ2-1,few,TRBV6-4,TGTGCCGCCAGGCCGACTCCGAGCTCCTACAATGAGCAGTTCTTC,CAARPTPSSYNEQFF
-,TRBJ2-7,few,TRBV20-1,TGCAGTGCCTACCGGGGCTCCTCCTACGAGCAGTACTTC,CSAYRGSSYEQYF
TRBD2,TRBJ2-7,-,TRBV20-1,TGCAGTGCTAGGCTTAGCGGGAGAGTCTACGAGCAGTACTTC,CSARLSGRVYEQYF
-,TRBJ2-3,-,TRBV11-2,TGTGCCAGCAGTTCGGGAGGGGGCAGGTCAGATACGCAGTATTTT,CASSSGGGRSDTQYF
-,TRBJ1-5,-,TRBV6-1,TGTGCCAGCAGTAACAAGGGGTATAGCAATCAGCCCCAGCATTTT,CASSNKGYSNQPQHF
-,TRBJ1-3,-,TRBV3-1,TGTGCCAGCAGCCAAGTGCCACAGGTGGATGGAAACACCATATATTTT,CASSQVPQVDGNTIYF
-,TRBJ1-5,few,TRBV12-3/TRBV12-4,TGTGCCAGCAGTTTTAAGGGTCAGCAGCCCCAGCATTTT,CASSFKGQQPQHF
-,TRBJ2-3,few,TRBV2,TGTGCCAGCGCGTCTCCTGGAGGGCCAGATACGCAGTATTTT,CASASPGGPDTQYF
-,TRBJ2-4,few,TRBV6-8,TGTGCCAGCAGTTACTCGGGCAGGGGGGCACGCATTCAGTACTTC,CASSYSGRGARIQYF
TRBD1,TRBJ1-2,-,TRBV7-9,TGTGCCAGCAGCTATAACAGGGGGAACAACTATGGCTACACCTTC,CASSYNRGNNYGYTF
-,TRBJ2-3,-,TRBV27,TGTGCCAGCAGTTTCTTTGGTAAGGGCACAGATACGCAGTATTTT,CASSFFGKGTDTQYF
-,TRBJ1-5,-,TRBV30,TGTGCCTGGAGCCCTAGGTTTGCAGGTTTCAATCAGCCCCAGCATTTT,CAWSPRFAGFNQPQHF
-,TRBJ1-1,-,TRBV21-1,TGTGCCAGCAGCAAGAGGGTGAACACTGAAGCTTTCTTT,CASSKRVNTEAFF
TRBD1,TRBJ1-5,-,TRBV29-1,TGCAGCGATCCAGGGGGCGCGGGTCAGCCCCAGCATTTT,CSDPGGAGQPQHF
TRBD1,TRBJ1-6,few,TRBV27,TGTGCCACTGACAGGGGGCGGGATAATTCACCCCTCCACTTT,CATDRGRDNSPLHF
TRBD2,TRBJ2-1,-,TRBV7-9,TGTGCCAGCAGCGAACGCCCCTTCGGGGGGGCGCGGTTCTTC,CASSERPFGGARFF
-,TRBJ1-2,many,TRBV7-2,TGTGCCAGCAGTTTATCCCCCCCTTATGGCTACACCTTC,CASSLSPPYGYTF
-,TRBJ2-7,many,TRBV3-1,TGTGCCAGCAGCCAAACGGACTACGAGCAGTACTTC,CASSQTDYEQYF
-,TRBJ2-5,-,TRBV20-1,TGCAGTGCTAGAGGAAGGGGTGAGCAGTACTTC,CSARGRGEQYF
TRBD2,TRBJ2-5,-,TRBV5-1,TGCGCCAGCAGCGCCGTCGAGCAAGCGCGGGAGCAGTACTTC,CASSAVEQAREQYF
-,TRBJ1-5,-,TRBV20-1,TGCAGTGCTAGAGATGGGGGGATAGTCAATCAGCCCCAGCATTTT,CSARDGGIVNQPQHF
-,TRBJ1-5,few,TRBV6-6,TGTGCCAGCAGGCCGGAGAATCAGCCCCAGCATTTT,CASRPENQPQHF
TRBD2,TRBJ2-1,-,TRBV4-1,TGCGCCAGCAGCCAAACCGTGTTGGCGGGAGGGAATTACAATGAGCAGTTCTTC,CASSQTVLAGGNYNEQFF
TRBD1,TRBJ1-1,-,TRBV10-3,TGTGCCATCAGGGGGACAGGGGGCGCGAACACTGAAGCTTTCTTT,CAIRGTGGANTEAFF
TRBD2,TRBJ2-1,few,TRBV4-2,TGTGCCAGCAGCCTTCGGGCGGGAGGGCGGTACAATGAGCAGTTCTTC,CASSLRAGGRYNEQFF
-,TRBJ1-1,-,TRBV20-1,TGCAGTGCTACCGCCGGGACAAGGAACACTGAAGCTTTCTTT,CSATAGTRNTEAFF
TRBD1,TRBJ1-5,few,TRBV29-1,TGCAGCGTTGAAGGGACAGGGGGCCAGCCCCAGCATTTT,CSVEGTGGQPQHF
-,TRBJ2-3,few,TRBV4-2,TGTGCCAGCAGCCAAGTCCCGCCCGGGGGCTACACAGATACGCAGTATTTT,CASSQVPPGGYTDTQYF
-,TRBJ2-5,few,TRBV20-1,TGCAGCCACCTGGGCGCCCAAGAGACCCAGTACTTC,CSHLGAQETQYF
-,TRBJ2-3,few,TRBV5-6,TGTGCCAGCAGCTTGGTACGGGACACCGGCAGGGTCTTCACAGATACGCAGTATTTT,CASSLVRDTGRVFTDTQYF
-,TRBJ1-3,-,TRBV10-3,TGTGCCATCGGACCGGGTAATGGTGGAAACACCATATATTTT,CAIGPGNGGNTIYF
TRBD2,TRBJ2-7,few,TRBV20-1,TGCAGTGCTACGGGGGGGGCGAGCTCCTATGAGCAGTACTTC,CSATGGASSYEQYF
TRBD1,TRBJ1-1,-,TRBV12-3/TRBV12-4,TGTGCCAGCAGTCCCAGGGGGCGCGGGACTGGAGCTTTCTTT,CASSPRGRGTGAFF
-,TRBJ2-3,few,TRBV27,TGTGCCAGCAGTTCCCAGGGTTCAGATACGCAGTATTTT,CASSSQGSDTQYF
TRBD1,TRBJ1-1,-,TRBV14,TGTGCCAGCAGCCAAGCGGACAGGTTTAACACTGAAGCTTTCTTT,CASSQADRFNTEAFF